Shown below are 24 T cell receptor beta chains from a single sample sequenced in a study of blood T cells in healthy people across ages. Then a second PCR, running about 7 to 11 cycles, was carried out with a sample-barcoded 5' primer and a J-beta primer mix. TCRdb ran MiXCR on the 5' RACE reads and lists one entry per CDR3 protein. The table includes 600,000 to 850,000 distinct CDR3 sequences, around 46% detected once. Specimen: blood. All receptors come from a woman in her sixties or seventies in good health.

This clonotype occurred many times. CDR3 nucleotide sequence: TGTGCCAGCAGCCCCGGGAGGAATACAGATACGCAGTATTTT. This codes for CASSPGRNTDTQYF. V gene TRBV4-2 combines with J gene TRBJ2-3; 7 positions agree with TRBD2. V shed 4 bases and J 3 bases; nucleotides not matched to a gene: 4. The CDR3 extends over 14 amino acids. Germline loops: CDR1 LGHNA, CDR2 YNFKEQ.

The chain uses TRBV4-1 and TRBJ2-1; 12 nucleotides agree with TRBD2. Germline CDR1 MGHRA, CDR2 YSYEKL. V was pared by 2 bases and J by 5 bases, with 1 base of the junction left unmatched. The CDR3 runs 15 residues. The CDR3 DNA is TGCGCCAGCAGCCAAAGACTAGCGGGAGACAATGAGCAGTTCTTC. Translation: CASSQRLAGDNEQFF.

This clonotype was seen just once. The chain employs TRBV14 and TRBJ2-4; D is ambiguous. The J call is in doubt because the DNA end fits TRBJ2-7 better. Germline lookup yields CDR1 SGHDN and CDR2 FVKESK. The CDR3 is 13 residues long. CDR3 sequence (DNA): TGTGCCAGCAACTTTCGAATTGGGTACGAGCAGTACTTC. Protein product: CASNFRIGYEQYF.

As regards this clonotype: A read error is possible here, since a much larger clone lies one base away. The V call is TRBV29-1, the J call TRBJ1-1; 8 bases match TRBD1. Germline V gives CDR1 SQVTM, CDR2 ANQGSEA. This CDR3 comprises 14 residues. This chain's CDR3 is CCATKTGEFTEAFF. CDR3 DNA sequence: TGCTGCGCAACCAAGACAGGGGAATTCACTGAAGCTTTCTTT.

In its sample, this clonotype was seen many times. CDR3 in DNA: TGCGCCAGCAGCCAAGATTTGATGGGACTAGCGGGAGTAGAGACCCAGTACTTC. It specifies CASSQDLMGLAGVETQYF. This sequence joins TRBV4-3 and TRBJ2-5; the match to TRBD2 covers 14 bases. The CDR3 contains 18 residues. Trimming took 0 bases from V and 4 from J; bases not matched to a gene: 7. Germline V gives CDR1 LGHNA, CDR2 YSLEER.

CDR3 protein: CATSKGDTQYF. DNA for the CDR3: TGTGCCACCAGTAAGGGAGATACGCAGTATTTT. The chain employs TRBV24-1 and TRBJ2-3; D unresolved. CDR1 KGHDR and CDR2 SFDVKD come from the germline V gene. Trimming stripped 6 bases from V and 5 bases from J, with 5 bases between. CDR3 length: 11 residues.

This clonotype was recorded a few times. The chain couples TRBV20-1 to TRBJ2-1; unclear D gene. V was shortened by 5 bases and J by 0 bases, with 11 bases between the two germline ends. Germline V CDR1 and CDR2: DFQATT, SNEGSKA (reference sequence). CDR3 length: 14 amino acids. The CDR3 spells CSAYTSSSYNEQFF. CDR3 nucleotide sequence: TGCAGTGCTTATACCTCGAGCTCCTACAATGAGCAGTTCTTC.

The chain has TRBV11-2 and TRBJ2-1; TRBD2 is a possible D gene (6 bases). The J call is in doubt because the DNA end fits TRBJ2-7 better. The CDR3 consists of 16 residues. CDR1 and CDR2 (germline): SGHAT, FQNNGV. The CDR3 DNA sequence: TGTGCCAGCAGCAAAGAGGTAACGGGGGTGTACAATGAGCAGTACTTC. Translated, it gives CASSKEVTGVYNEQYF.

CDR3 sequence (DNA): TGTGCCAGCAGTTTATTGACGCCGGCTAGCGGGAGCTATGAGCAGTTCTTC. Protein: CASSLLTPASGSYEQFF. The chain couples TRBV28 to TRBJ2-1, with 10 bases fitting TRBD2. Losses at the gene ends were 1 base for V and 8 bases for J; bases not matched to a gene: 11. Germline V CDR1 and CDR2: MDHEN, SYDVKM. This CDR3 is built from 17 residues.

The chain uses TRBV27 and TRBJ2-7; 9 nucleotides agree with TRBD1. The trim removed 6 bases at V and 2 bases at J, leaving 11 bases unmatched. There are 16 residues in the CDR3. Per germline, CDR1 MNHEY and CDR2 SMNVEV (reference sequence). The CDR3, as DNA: TGTGCCAGCAGCGAAACCCCGGGACAGGGTCCCTACGAGCAGTACTTC. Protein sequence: CASSETPGQGPYEQYF.

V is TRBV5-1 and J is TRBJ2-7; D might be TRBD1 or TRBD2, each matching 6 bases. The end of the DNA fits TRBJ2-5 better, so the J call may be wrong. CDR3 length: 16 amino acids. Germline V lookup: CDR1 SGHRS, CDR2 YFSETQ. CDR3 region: CASAPFDGGRQETQYF. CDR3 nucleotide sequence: TGCGCCAGCGCCCCATTTGATGGGGGGCGCCAAGAGACCCAGTACTTC.

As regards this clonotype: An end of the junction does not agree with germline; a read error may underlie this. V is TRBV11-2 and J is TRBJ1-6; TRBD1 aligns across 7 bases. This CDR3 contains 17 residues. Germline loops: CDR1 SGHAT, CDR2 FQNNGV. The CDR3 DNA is TGTGCCAGCAGCTCCTCGGGACAGAACTCCTATAATTCATCCCTCCACTTT. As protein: CASSSSGQNSYNSSLHF.

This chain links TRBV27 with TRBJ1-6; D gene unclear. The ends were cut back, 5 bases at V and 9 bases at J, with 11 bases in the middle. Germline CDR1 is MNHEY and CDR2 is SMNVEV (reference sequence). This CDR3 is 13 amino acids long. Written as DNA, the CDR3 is TGTGCCAGCAGTCTGACCCGGAGTTCACCCCTCCACTTT. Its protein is CASSLTRSSPLHF.

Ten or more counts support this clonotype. The CDR3 nucleotides are TGTGCCAGCAGAAAGGAAACCTACGAGCAGTACTTC. Its protein product is CASRKETYEQYF. V usage is TRBV27 and J usage is TRBJ2-7; D gene ambiguous. CDR1 and CDR2 from the germline V gene are MNHEY and SMNVEV (reference sequence). The ends were cut back, 6 bases at V and 2 bases at J, with 8 bases in the middle. This CDR3 has 12 residues.

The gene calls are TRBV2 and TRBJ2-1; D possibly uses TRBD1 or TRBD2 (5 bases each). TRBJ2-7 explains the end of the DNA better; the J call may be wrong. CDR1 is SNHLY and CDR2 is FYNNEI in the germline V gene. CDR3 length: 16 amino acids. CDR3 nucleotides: TGTGCCAGCAGTGGAGGGACGTCTAGCTCCTACAATGAGCAGTACTTC. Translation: CASSGGTSSSYNEQYF.

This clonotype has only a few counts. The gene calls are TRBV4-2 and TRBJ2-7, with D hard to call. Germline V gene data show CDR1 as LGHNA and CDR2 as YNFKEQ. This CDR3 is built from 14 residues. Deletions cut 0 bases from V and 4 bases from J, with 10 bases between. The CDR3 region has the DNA TGTGCCAGCAGCCAAGAAAAACAGAGATACGAGCAGTACTTC. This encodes CASSQEKQRYEQYF.

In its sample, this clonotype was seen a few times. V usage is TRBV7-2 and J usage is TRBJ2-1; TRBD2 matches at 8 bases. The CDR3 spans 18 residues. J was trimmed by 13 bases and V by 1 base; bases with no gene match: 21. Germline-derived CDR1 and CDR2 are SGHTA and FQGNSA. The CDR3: CASSLVGRGTRGRETQFF. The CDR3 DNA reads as TGTGCCAGCAGCTTAGTCGGCCGGGGGACTAGAGGGCGGGAGACCCAGTTCTTC.

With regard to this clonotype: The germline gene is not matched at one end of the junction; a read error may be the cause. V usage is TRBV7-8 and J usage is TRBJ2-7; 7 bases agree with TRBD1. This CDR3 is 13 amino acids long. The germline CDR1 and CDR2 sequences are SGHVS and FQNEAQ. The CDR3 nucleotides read TGTGCTAGCAGCCCCGACAGGGTCTACGAGCAGTACTTC. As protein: CASSPDRVYEQYF.

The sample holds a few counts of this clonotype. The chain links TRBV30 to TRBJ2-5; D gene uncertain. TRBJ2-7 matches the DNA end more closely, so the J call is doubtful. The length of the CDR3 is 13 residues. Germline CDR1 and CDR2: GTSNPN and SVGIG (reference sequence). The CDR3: CAWSRGKTYEQYF. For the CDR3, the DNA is TGTGCCTGGAGTCGAGGAAAGACCTACGAGCAGTACTTC.

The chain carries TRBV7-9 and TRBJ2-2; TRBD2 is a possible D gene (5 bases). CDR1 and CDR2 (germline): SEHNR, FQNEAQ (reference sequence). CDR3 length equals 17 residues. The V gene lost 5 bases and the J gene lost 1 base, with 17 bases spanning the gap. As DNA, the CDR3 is TGTGCCAGCAGCCCCATCCCTAGCAGTGGGAACACCGGGGAGCTGTTTTTT. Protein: CASSPIPSSGNTGELFF. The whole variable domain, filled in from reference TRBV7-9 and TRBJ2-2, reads DTGVSQNPRHKITKRGQNVTFRCDPISEHNRLYWYRQTLGQGPEFLTYFQNEAQLEKSRLLSDRFSAERPKGSFSTLEIQRTEQGDSAMYLCASSPIPSSGNTGELFFGEGSRLTVL.

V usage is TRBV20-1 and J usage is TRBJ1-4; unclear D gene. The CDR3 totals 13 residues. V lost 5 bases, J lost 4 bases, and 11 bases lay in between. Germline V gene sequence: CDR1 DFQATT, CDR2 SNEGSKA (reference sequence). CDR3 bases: TGCAGTGCTTCCCGGGTAAATAATGAAAAACTGTTTTTT. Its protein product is CSASRVNNEKLFF.

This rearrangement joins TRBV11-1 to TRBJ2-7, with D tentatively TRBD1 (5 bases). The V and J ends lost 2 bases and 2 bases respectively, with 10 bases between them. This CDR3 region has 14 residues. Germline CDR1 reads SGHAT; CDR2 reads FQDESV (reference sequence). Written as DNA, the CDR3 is TGTGCCAGCAGCTTACAGGGTGTGCCCTACGAGCAGTACTTC. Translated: CASSLQGVPYEQYF. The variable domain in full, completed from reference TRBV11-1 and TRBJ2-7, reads EAEVAQSPRYKITEKSQAVAFWCDPISGHATLYWYRQILGQGPELLVQFQDESVVDDSQLPKDRFSAERLKGVDSTLKIQPAELGDSAMYLCASSLQGVPYEQYFGPGTRLTVT.

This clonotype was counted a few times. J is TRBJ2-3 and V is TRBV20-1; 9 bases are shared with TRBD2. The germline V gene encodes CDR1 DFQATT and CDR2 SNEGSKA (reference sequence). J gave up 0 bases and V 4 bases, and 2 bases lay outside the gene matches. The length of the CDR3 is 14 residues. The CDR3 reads CSAIAGASTDTQYF. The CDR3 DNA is TGCAGTGCTATAGCGGGAGCTAGCACAGATACGCAGTATTTT.

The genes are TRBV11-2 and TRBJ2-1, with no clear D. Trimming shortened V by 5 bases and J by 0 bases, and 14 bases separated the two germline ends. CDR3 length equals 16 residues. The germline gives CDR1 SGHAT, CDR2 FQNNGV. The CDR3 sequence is CASSPLGRVSYNEQFF. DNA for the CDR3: TGTGCCAGCAGCCCCCTGGGTAGAGTCTCCTACAATGAGCAGTTCTTC.